This entry lists 7 T cell receptor beta chains sequenced from one sample in a study of graft-versus-host responses after intestinal transplantation. TCRdb's copy holds only in-frame clones and misses some; the assay was immunoSEQ multiplex PCR. The data show around 30,000 clones, with 70% to 90% seen just once and roughly 1.1% held by the top ten. The sample was PBMCs, taken 28 days after intestinal transplant. The receptors were gathered from a human patient who received an intestinal transplant, so some T cells may come from the graft donor.

This clone was detected only a few times. The chain has TRBV27 and TRBJ2-2; D is unresolved. Germline V gives CDR1 MNHEY, CDR2 SMNVEV (reference sequence). This CDR3 has 11 amino acids. The V and J ends lost 8 bases and 2 bases respectively, with 3 bases between them. The CDR3 coding sequence is TGTGCCAGCTCCAACACCGGGGAGCTGTTTTTT. Translated, it gives CASSNTGELFF.

This clone occurred once. V gene TRBV2 combines with J gene TRBJ2-3, with 7 bases aligning to TRBD2. The CDR3 totals 16 residues. Per germline, CDR1 SNHLY and CDR2 FYNNEI. Unmatched junction bases numbered 7, after V lost 3 bases and J lost 1 base. Here the CDR3 reads CASSDATSSRTDTQYF. CDR3 in DNA: TGTGCCAGCAGTGATGCGACTAGCTCCCGCACAGATACGCAGTATTTT.

The rearrangement links TRBV10-1 to TRBJ1-1; D gene unclear. The germline CDR1 and CDR2 sequences are WNHNN and SYGVQD (reference sequence). CDR3 length: 13 residues. With 2 bases removed from V and 1 base from J, the gap between germline ends came to 5 bases. The CDR3 is CASSETGNTEAFF. CDR3 DNA sequence: TGCGCCAGCAGTGAGACGGGGAACACTGAAGCTTTCTTT.

This rearrangement joins TRBV6-1 to TRBJ2-7, with D possibly matching TRBD1 (6 bases). The CDR3 runs 15 residues. V lost 1 base to trimming and J lost 3 bases, with 13 bases between them. Germline V gene sequence: CDR1 MNHNS, CDR2 SASEGT. As DNA, the CDR3 is TGTGCCAGCAGTGAAGTTTCCAGGGGAAACTACGAGCAGTACTTC. As protein: CASSEVSRGNYEQYF.

The CDR3 nucleotides read TGTGCCAGCAGCTTACTGGGACAGGGTAGTAATTCACCCCTCCACTTT. Its translation is CASSLLGQGSNSPLHF. This chain joins TRBV7-2 and TRBJ1-6; TRBD1 matches at 9 bases. The CDR3 has 16 amino acids. The germline V gene has CDR1 SGHTA and CDR2 FQGNSA. V shed 2 bases and J 6 bases; nucleotides not matched to a gene: 5.

The V gene is TRBV6-6, the J gene TRBJ2-5, with 10 bases matching TRBD2. This CDR3 contains 15 residues. J gave up 3 bases and V 5 bases, and 6 bases lay outside the gene matches. Germline CDR1 and CDR2: MNHNY and SVGAGI (reference sequence). CDR3 amino acids: CASSPTSGVEETQYF. The DNA of the CDR3 is TGTGCCAGCAGTCCCACTAGCGGGGTGGAAGAGACCCAGTACTTC.

The CDR3 region is CASSPQGQGNSPLHF. CDR3 coding DNA: TGTGCCAGCAGCCCCCAGGGACAGGGAAATTCACCCCTCCACTTT. V is TRBV13 and J is TRBJ1-6; 9 bases line up with TRBD1. Losses at the gene ends were 5 bases for V and 7 bases for J; bases not matched to a gene: 6. The V gene's germline CDR1 is PRHDT and CDR2 FYEKMQ (reference sequence). This CDR3 region has 15 residues.